The 9 T cell receptor beta chains below all came from one sample that was sequenced in a study of identical twins. TCRdb analysed the 5' RACE reads with MiXCR anew, one entry per CDR3 protein. The sample has about 1.7 million distinct CDR3 sequences, less than 40% seen once. The sample comprised cord blood. These receptors originate from a newborn girl in good health.

This clonotype was observed a few times. The CDR3 loop reads CASGRVKAGGWDTQYF. CDR3 nucleotides: TGTGCCAGCGGAAGAGTGAAAGCGGGGGGTTGGGATACGCAGTATTTT. J is TRBJ2-3 and V is TRBV2, with TRBD2 identical over 9 bases. Trimming took 8 bases from V and 6 from J; bases not matched to a gene: 15. CDR3 length equals 16 residues. Germline values: CDR1 SNHLY, CDR2 FYNNEI.

The CDR3 region has the DNA TGTGCCAGCAGCACAGGGGGCGCGAACACTGAAGCTTTCTTT. Its protein is CASSTGGANTEAFF. J is TRBJ1-1 and V is TRBV7-9; 9 bases agree with TRBD1. The length of the CDR3 is 14 residues. Trimming cost V 5 bases and J 1 base; bases outside gene matches: 2. The germline gives CDR1 SEHNR, CDR2 FQNEAQ (reference sequence).

This clonotype was counted many times. The CDR3 reads CASSLGTLANYGYTF. CDR3 in DNA: TGCGCCAGCAGCTTGGGGACCCTTGCTAACTATGGCTACACCTTC. This chain uses TRBV5-1 with TRBJ1-2; D gene ambiguous. Germline V gene data show CDR1 as SGHRS and CDR2 as YFSETQ. The CDR3 consists of 15 residues. Trimming took 0 bases from V and 0 from J, leaving 9 bases between them.

J is TRBJ2-4 and V is TRBV7-2, with a possible D match to TRBD2 (6 bases). The CDR3 has 16 residues. The V gene's germline CDR1 is SGHTA and CDR2 FQGNSA. V was clipped by 1 base and J by 0 bases, with 10 bases between them. Here the CDR3 reads CASSLVAVVAKNIQYF. The CDR3 DNA reads TGTGCCAGCAGCTTAGTAGCGGTTGTAGCCAAAAACATTCAGTACTTC.

This chain joins TRBV20-1 and TRBJ1-5, with D uncertain. Germline V CDR1 and CDR2: DFQATT, SNEGSKA (reference sequence). V lost 0 bases to trimming and J lost 6 bases, with 9 bases between them. The CDR3 has 13 amino acids. The CDR3 reads CSARETLGQPQHF. CDR3 bases: TGCAGTGCTAGAGAGACCCTGGGTCAGCCCCAGCATTTT.

This clonotype was counted a few times. This chain links TRBV9 with TRBJ2-6; no reliable D call. Looked up from germline, CDR1 is SGDLS and CDR2 is YYNGEE. V shed 3 bases and J shed 0 bases, with 10 bases lying between them. CDR3 length: 16 amino acids. The chain's CDR3 is CASSAYLTSGANVLTF. The CDR3, as DNA: TGTGCCAGCAGCGCTTACCTCACCTCTGGGGCCAACGTCCTGACTTTC.

This chain joins TRBV5-1 and TRBJ1-2; D is unresolved. This CDR3 spans 13 amino acids. V lost 2 bases and J 7 bases, leaving 12 bases between the germline ends. The germline V gene encodes CDR1 SGHRS and CDR2 YFSETQ. The CDR3 loop reads CASSFGGRSGYTF. For the CDR3, the DNA is TGCGCCAGCAGCTTTGGAGGTAGGAGTGGCTACACCTTC.

The rearrangement uses TRBV5-6 and TRBJ1-1; 7 bases line up with TRBD1. Germline values: CDR1 SGHDT, CDR2 YYEEEE. The CDR3 consists of 14 residues. The V segment lost 5 bases and the J segment 8 bases; nucleotides outside the gene matches: 12. CDR3 nucleotide sequence: TGTGCCAGCAGTCGGACAGGATTTTCTACCGAAGCTTTCTTT. Residues: CASSRTGFSTEAFF.

This clonotype was recorded a few times. This chain's CDR3 is CASSYSNPTWGLAYNEQFF. The CDR3 DNA sequence: TGTGCCAGCAGTTACTCGAACCCTACCTGGGGACTAGCCTACAATGAGCAGTTCTTC. This sequence joins TRBV6-5 and TRBJ2-1, with 8 bases lining up with TRBD2. The CDR3 contains 19 residues. Losses at the gene ends were 0 bases for V and 2 bases for J; bases not matched to a gene: 12. Looked up from germline, CDR1 is MNHEY and CDR2 is SVGAGI.